Presented here are 2 T cell receptor beta chains from one specimen sequenced in a study of blood T cell repertoires in COVID-19. The repertoire was sequenced with immunoSEQ multiplex PCR; TCRdb's copy has only in-frame clones and lacks some. Seen here are roughly 150,000 clones, about 86% observed once, and the top ten hold 10%. The material sequenced was peripheral blood. The receptors originated from an older woman with COVID-19, enrolled during active disease.

The chain is built from TRBV7-3 and TRBJ2-7; 8 nucleotides agree with TRBD1. Germline-derived CDR1 and CDR2 are SGHTA and FQGTGA. The CDR3 runs 14 residues. Trimming took 6 bases from V and 5 from J; bases not matched to a gene: 9. This chain's CDR3 is CASSAGTGAHEQYF. The DNA for the CDR3 is TGTGCCAGCAGTGCCGGGACAGGCGCCCACGAGCAGTACTTC.

The V gene is TRBV9, the J gene TRBJ1-6; the D gene is possibly TRBD1 (5 bases). V was pared by 7 bases and J by 3 bases, with 8 bases between. CDR3 length equals 13 residues. CDR1 and CDR2 (germline): SGDLS, YYNGEE. The CDR3, as DNA: TGTGCCAGCGGGGCAGACTATAATTCACCCCTCCACTTT. Translation gives CASGADYNSPLHF.